The 19 T cell receptor beta chains reported below all come from one sample, sequenced in a study of cytomegalovirus exposure and HLA in healthy donors. 13 Jbeta primers and 60 Vbeta primers were used for the PCR. Generated by immunoSEQ multiplex PCR, the TCRdb table keeps only in-frame clones and is missing some. The profile shows 26,000 or so clones, 79% of them singletons. Material for sequencing was PBMCs. These receptors were taken from a male donor in good health and CMV-seronegative.

The rearrangement joins TRBV5-6 to TRBJ1-1; tentatively, D is TRBD1 (6 bases). CDR3 length equals 12 residues. V was cut by 2 bases and J by 9 bases, with 11 bases left in between. Looked up from germline, CDR1 is SGHDT and CDR2 is YYEEEE. In nucleotides, the CDR3 is TGTGCCAGCAGCTTAGGGGGACTACAAGCTTTCTTT. Translation gives CASSLGGLQAFF.

V is TRBV14 and J is TRBJ2-7, with D perhaps TRBD1 (5 bases). V was trimmed by 4 bases and J by 0 bases, leaving 19 bases between them. CDR3 length: 17 residues. CDR1 and CDR2 (germline): SGHDN, FVKESK. The chain's CDR3 is CASSPLGDSLFSYEQYF. In DNA form, the CDR3 reads TGTGCCAGCAGCCCCCTTGGAGACAGCCTCTTCTCCTACGAGCAGTACTTC.

This rearrangement joins TRBV27 to TRBJ2-5; 15 bases fit TRBD2. With 1 base clipped from V and 11 bases from J, the junction kept 8 bases outside the gene matches. The CDR3 has 16 amino acids. Germline V lookup: CDR1 MNHEY, CDR2 SMNVEV (reference sequence). CDR3 sequence (DNA): TGTGCCAGCAGTTTATTGGGGACTAGCGGGGGGATAGAGCAGTACTTC. Translation gives CASSLLGTSGGIEQYF.

DNA for the CDR3: TGTGCCAGCAGTTTATTACGGGGGGGAAAGAATGGCTACACCTTC. Protein sequence: CASSLLRGGKNGYTF. J is TRBJ1-2 and V is TRBV27; a possible D gene is TRBD1 (5 bases). V was shortened by 1 base and J by 6 bases, with 15 bases between the two germline ends. The CDR3 consists of 15 residues. Germline CDR1 MNHEY, CDR2 SMNVEV (reference sequence).

The chain is built from TRBV28 and TRBJ1-2, with D maybe TRBD1 (6 bases). This CDR3 contains 14 residues. Germline lookup yields CDR1 MDHEN and CDR2 SYDVKM. The V end was cut by 6 bases, the J end by 7 bases, with 18 bases between. CDR3 in amino acids: CASRVLGSGAGYTF. CDR3 DNA: TGTGCCAGCAGAGTATTAGGGTCAGGGGCTGGCTACACCTTC.

This clone was seen a few times. CDR3 region: CASKGTTNTGELFF. In DNA form, the CDR3 reads TGCGCCAGCAAAGGGACAACGAACACCGGGGAGCTGTTTTTT. The chain recombines TRBV10-2 with TRBJ2-2; a weak D match, TRBD1 (6 bases). Germline values: CDR1 WSHSY, CDR2 SAAADI. The CDR3 sequence is 14 residues long. V was trimmed by 7 bases and J by 0 bases, leaving 9 bases between them.

This clone appeared a single time. V is TRBV2 and J is TRBJ2-6, with 8 bases lining up with TRBD2. V dropped 8 bases and J dropped 2; count of bases not matched to a gene: 2. The germline V gene has CDR1 SNHLY and CDR2 FYNNEI. The CDR3 covers 14 residues. The DNA of the CDR3 is TGTGCCAGCTCGGGGGGGACTGGGGCCAACGTCCTGACTTTC. Its protein product is CASSGGTGANVLTF.

The chain links TRBV18 to TRBJ2-7; possible D gene TRBD1, 5 bases. CDR3 length: 13 residues. Trimming cost V 6 bases and J 3 bases, with 12 bases left between them. Germline CDR1 reads KGHSH; CDR2 reads LQKENI. The CDR3 spells CASSSQGRYEQYF. The DNA for the CDR3 is TGTGCCAGCTCCTCCCAGGGCCGCTACGAGCAGTACTTC. Supplemented by reference TRBV18 and TRBJ2-7, the full variable domain reads NAGVMQNPRHLVRRRGQEARLRCSPMKGHSHVYWYRQLPEEGLKFMVYLQKENIIDESGMPKERFSAEFPKEGPSILRIQQVVRGDSAAYFCASSSQGRYEQYFGPGTRLTVT.

A few counts support this clone. The gene calls are TRBV4-3 and TRBJ2-1; 8 nucleotides align to TRBD2. The J segment lost 7 bases and the V segment lost 1 base, leaving 9 bases of the junction unmatched. Germline loops: CDR1 LGHNA, CDR2 YSLEER. The CDR3 has 16 residues. The CDR3 protein is CASSQGHGRAGNEQFF. CDR3 in DNA: TGCGCCAGCAGCCAAGGTCACGGGAGGGCCGGGAATGAGCAGTTCTTC.

The chain has TRBV28 and TRBJ2-2, with TRBD2 matching over 8 bases. Germline V gene sequence: CDR1 MDHEN, CDR2 SYDVKM. The J segment lost 1 base and the V segment lost 8 bases, leaving 6 bases of the junction unmatched. The CDR3 covers 15 residues. The DNA of the CDR3 is TGTGCCAGCGAGGCGGGGGGCGTGAACACCGGGGAGCTGTTTTTT. Translation gives CASEAGGVNTGELFF. The entire variable domain, with the rest obtained from reference TRBV28 and TRBJ2-2, is as follows: DVKVTQSSRYLVKRTGEKVFLECVQDMDHENMFWYRQDPGLGLRLIYFSYDVKMKEKGDIPEGYSVSREKKERFSLILESASTNQTSMYLCASEAGGVNTGELFFGEGSRLTVL.

The sample holds one count of this clone. V usage is TRBV9 and J usage is TRBJ2-1; 12 positions match TRBD2. CDR3 size: 15 residues. Germline trimming cut 3 bases from V and 6 bases from J; bases unmatched to any gene: 4. CDR1 and CDR2 (germline): SGDLS, YYNGEE. In DNA form, the CDR3 reads TGTGCCAGCAGCGCTAGCGGGGGGGCCTCCAATGAGCAGTTCTTC. It encodes CASSASGGASNEQFF.

The chain combines TRBV6-1 with TRBJ2-7, with 11 bases that match TRBD2. The CDR3 runs 17 residues. CDR1 is MNHNS, CDR2 SASEGT, per germline. The J segment lost 4 bases and the V segment lost 2 bases, leaving 10 bases of the junction unmatched. The CDR3 here is CASSEIGTSGPTYEQYF. CDR3 nucleotides: TGTGCCAGCAGTGAAATTGGGACTAGCGGTCCGACTTACGAGCAGTACTTC.

The gene calls are TRBV7-8 and TRBJ2-4; 7 nucleotides line up with TRBD1. Germline lookup yields CDR1 SGHVS and CDR2 FQNEAQ. Losses at the gene ends were 5 bases for V and 3 bases for J; bases not matched to a gene: 13. The CDR3 is 17 residues long. CDR3 sequence: CASSPRSTGQDKNIQYF. The CDR3 DNA sequence: TGTGCCAGCAGCCCGAGATCGACAGGGCAAGACAAAAACATTCAGTACTTC.

The chain is built from TRBV7-2 and TRBJ2-7; a weak D match, TRBD2 (6 bases). Germline V gives CDR1 SGHTA, CDR2 FQGNSA. This CDR3 has 15 residues. Between the trimmed V and J ends, which lost 0 bases and 0 bases, there was a span of 9 bases. The CDR3 loop reads CASSLAGTASYEQYF. Here the CDR3 DNA reads TGTGCCAGCAGCTTAGCCGGGACTGCCTCCTACGAGCAGTACTTC.

The rearrangement links TRBV18 to TRBJ2-7; 10 nucleotides line up with TRBD1. Losses at the gene ends were 3 bases for V and 1 base for J; bases not matched to a gene: 3. The CDR3 has 15 residues. Germline loops: CDR1 KGHSH, CDR2 LQKENI. CDR3 region: CASSPGTGASYEQYF. CDR3 bases: TGTGCCAGCTCACCGGGGACAGGGGCTTCCTACGAGCAGTACTTC.

This clone was detected once. The chain combines TRBV10-3 with TRBJ2-7, with D possibly matching TRBD1 (6 bases). The V gene's germline CDR1 is ENHRY and CDR2 SYGVKD. CDR3 length: 14 amino acids. V was pared by 6 bases and J by 7 bases, with 19 bases between. Here the CDR3 DNA reads TGTGCCATCAGCCGACAGGAGACAGGCGGGGAGCAGTACTTC. Translating gives CAISRQETGGEQYF.

V and J are TRBV7-3 and TRBJ2-2; TRBD1 matches 8 bases. V gave up 0 bases and J gave up 4 bases; unmatched junction bases: 7. This CDR3 contains 17 residues. Germline CDR1 and CDR2: SGHTA and FQGTGA. CDR3 residues: CASSLTGGQVGTGELFF. CDR3 sequence (DNA): TGTGCCAGCAGCTTAACTGGGGGACAGGTCGGCACCGGGGAGCTGTTTTTT.

By share, this clone counts as medium-sized. The chain combines TRBV9 with TRBJ2-3, with D unclear. Germline assignment: CDR1 SGDLS and CDR2 YYNGEE. The CDR3 is made up of 15 amino acids. Between the trimmed V and J ends, which lost 3 bases and 0 bases, there was a span of 11 bases. CDR3 in amino acids: CASSEFQVSTDTQYF. The DNA of the CDR3 is TGTGCCAGCAGCGAATTCCAGGTTAGCACAGATACGCAGTATTTT.

The V and J genes are TRBV4-3 and TRBJ2-7; 10 bases line up with TRBD2. The ends lost 0 bases at V and 7 bases at J; junction bases unmatched: 9. The CDR3 is made up of 16 amino acids. Germline-derived CDR1 and CDR2 are LGHNA and YSLEER. CDR3 amino acids: CASSQDELAGLGEQYF. The CDR3 bases are TGCGCCAGCAGCCAAGACGAACTAGCGGGATTGGGAGAGCAGTACTTC.